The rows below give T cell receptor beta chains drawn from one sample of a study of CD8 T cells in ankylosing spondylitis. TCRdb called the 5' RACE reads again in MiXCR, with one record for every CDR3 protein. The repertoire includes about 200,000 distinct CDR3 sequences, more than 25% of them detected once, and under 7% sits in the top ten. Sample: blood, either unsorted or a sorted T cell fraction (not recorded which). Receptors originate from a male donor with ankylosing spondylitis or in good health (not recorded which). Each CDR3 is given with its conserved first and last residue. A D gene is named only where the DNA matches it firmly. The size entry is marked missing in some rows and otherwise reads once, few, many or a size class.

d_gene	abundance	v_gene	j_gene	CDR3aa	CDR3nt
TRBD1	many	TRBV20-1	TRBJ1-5	CSASRGQGEQPQHF	TGCAGTGCTAGTAGGGGACAGGGGGAACAGCCCCAGCATTTT
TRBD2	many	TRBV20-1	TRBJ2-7	CSARDSRTSGTQQYF	TGCAGTGCTAGAGATTCGAGGACTAGCGGGACCCAGCAGTACTTC
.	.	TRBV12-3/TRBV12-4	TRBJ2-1	CASRTGPNSYNEQFF	TGTGCCAGCAGAACGGGACCAAACTCCTACAATGAGCAGTTCTTC
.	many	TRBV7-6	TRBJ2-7	CASSSIAYEQYF	TGTGCCAGCAGCTCTATAGCCTACGAGCAGTACTTC
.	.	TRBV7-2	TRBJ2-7	CASSFWDEQYF	TGTGCCAGCAGCTTCTGGGACGAGCAGTACTTC
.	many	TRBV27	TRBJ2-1	CASSPSLATSSYNEQFF	TGTGCCAGCAGTCCCTCCCTAGCGACGAGCTCCTACAATGAGCAGTTCTTC
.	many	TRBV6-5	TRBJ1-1	CASSYTEGTEAFF	TGTGCCAGCAGTTATACCGAGGGGACTGAAGCTTTCTTT
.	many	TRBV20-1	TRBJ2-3	CSARAQLAQGTDTQYF	TGCAGTGCTAGAGCGCAGCTAGCGCAAGGCACAGATACGCAGTATTTT
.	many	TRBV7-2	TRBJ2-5	CASSFSETQYF	TGTGCCAGCAGCTTTTCCGAGACCCAGTACTTC
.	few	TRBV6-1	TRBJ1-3	CASRRGTSGNTIYF	TGTGCCAGCAGACGGGGAACCTCTGGAAACACCATATATTTT
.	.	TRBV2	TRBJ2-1	CASSYMLDNEQFF	TGTGCCAGCAGTTATATGTTAGACAATGAGCAGTTCTTC
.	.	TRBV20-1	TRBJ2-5	CSASPKETQYF	TGCAGTGCTTCCCCCAAAGAGACCCAGTACTTC
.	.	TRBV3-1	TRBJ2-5	CASSQDEVTQYF	TGTGCCAGCAGCCAAGACGAGGTGACCCAGTACTTC
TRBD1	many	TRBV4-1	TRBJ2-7	CASSQDNRGSSYEQYF	TGCGCCAGCAGCCAAGATAACAGGGGGAGCTCCTACGAGCAGTACTTC
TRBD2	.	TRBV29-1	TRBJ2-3	CSVRTSGNTDTQYF	TGCAGCGTCCGGACTAGCGGAAACACAGATACGCAGTATTTT
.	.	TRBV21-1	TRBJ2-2	CASGSGELFF	TGTGCCAGCGGAAGCGGGGAGCTGTTTTTT
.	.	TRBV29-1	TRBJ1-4	CSHRWNEKLFF	TGCAGCCACCGGTGGAATGAAAAACTGTTTTTT
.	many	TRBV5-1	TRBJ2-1	CASSLVSGGYYDEQFF	TGCGCCAGCAGCTTGGTGTCCGGCGGGTATTACGATGAGCAGTTCTTC
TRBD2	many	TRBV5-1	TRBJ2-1	CASSLGSGSYNEQFF	TGCGCCAGCAGTTTGGGTAGCGGGAGCTACAATGAGCAGTTCTTC
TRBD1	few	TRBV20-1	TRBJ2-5	CSAVDGTEQETQYF	TGCAGTGCTGTGGACGGGACAGAGCAAGAGACCCAGTACTTC
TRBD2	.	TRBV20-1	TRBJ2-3	CSARDLAGIPDTQYF	TGCAGTGCTAGAGATCTAGCGGGAATCCCAGATACGCAGTATTTT
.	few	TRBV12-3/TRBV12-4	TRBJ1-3	CATQNSGNTIYF	TGTGCCACTCAGAACTCTGGAAACACCATATATTTT
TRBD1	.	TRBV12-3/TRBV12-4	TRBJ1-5	CASSLEGQLNQPQHF	TGTGCCAGCAGTTTAGAGGGACAGCTCAATCAGCCCCAGCATTTT
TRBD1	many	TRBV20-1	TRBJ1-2	CSARDWFRTGDGYTF	TGCAGTGCTAGAGATTGGTTCCGGACAGGGGATGGCTACACCTTC
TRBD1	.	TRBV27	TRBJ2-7	CASMLRDRDLPPGYKQYF	TGTGCCAGCATGCTCCGGGACAGGGACCTTCCCCCTGGCTACAAGCAGTACTTC
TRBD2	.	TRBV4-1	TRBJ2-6	CASSPYAGVKDSGANVLTF	TGCGCCAGCAGCCCGTACGCGGGAGTAAAGGACTCTGGGGCCAACGTCCTGACTTTC
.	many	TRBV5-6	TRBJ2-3	CASSSTGATDTQYF	TGTGCCAGCAGCTCGACAGGAGCGACAGATACGCAGTATTTT
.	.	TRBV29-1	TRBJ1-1	CSGDRDGEAFF	TGCAGCGGCGACCGGGACGGTGAAGCTTTCTTT
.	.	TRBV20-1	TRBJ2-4	CSARGGGGSAKNIQYF	TGCAGTGCTAGGGGGGGCGGGGGTTCAGCCAAAAACATTCAGTACTTC
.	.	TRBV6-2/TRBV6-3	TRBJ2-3	CASSWTTDTQYF	TGTGCCAGCAGTTGGACGACCGATACGCAGTATTTT
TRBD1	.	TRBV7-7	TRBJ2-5	CASSLGGAGETQYF	TGTGCTAGCAGCTTAGGGGGCGCCGGAGAGACCCAGTACTTC
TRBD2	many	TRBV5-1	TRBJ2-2	CASSLGLAPNTGELFF	TGCGCCAGCAGCTTGGGACTAGCGCCCAACACCGGGGAGCTGTTTTTT
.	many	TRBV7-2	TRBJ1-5	CASSLVFAGSNQPQHF	TGTGCCAGCAGCTTAGTGTTCGCAGGGAGCAATCAGCCCCAGCATTTT
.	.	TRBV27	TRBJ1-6	CASSSQQTGSPLHF	TGTGCCAGCAGTTCACAGCAGACGGGCTCACCCCTCCACTTT
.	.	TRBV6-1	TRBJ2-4	CASSEPREAIQYF	TGTGCCAGCAGTGAACCCCGTGAGGCGATCCAGTACTTC
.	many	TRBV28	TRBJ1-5	CASFGEGGGNQPQHF	TGTGCCAGCTTTGGGGAGGGGGGGGGCAATCAGCCCCAGCATTTT
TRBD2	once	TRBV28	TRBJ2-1	CASSSWETSGNNEQFF	TGTGCCAGCAGCTCCTGGGAAACTAGCGGCAACAATGAGCAGTTCTTC
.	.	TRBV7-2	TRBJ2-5	CASSLTPSGLQEAQYF	TGTGCCAGCAGCTTAACGCCAAGCGGCCTTCAAGAGGCCCAGTACTTC
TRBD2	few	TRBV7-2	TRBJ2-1	CASSPDSGRALGQFF	TGTGCCAGCAGCCCCGATAGCGGGAGGGCCTTAGGGCAGTTCTTC
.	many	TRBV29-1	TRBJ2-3	CSSRLGRTDTQYF	TGCAGCTCACGCCTAGGCCGCACAGATACGCAGTATTTT
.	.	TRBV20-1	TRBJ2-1	CSAPAWSEQFF	TGCAGTGCCCCGGCATGGAGTGAGCAGTTCTTC
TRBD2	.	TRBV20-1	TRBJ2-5	CSAILAGQETQYF	TGCAGTGCGATTCTAGCGGGACAAGAGACCCAGTACTTC
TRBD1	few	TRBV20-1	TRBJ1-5	CSAKDRVSNQPQHF	TGCAGTGCCAAGGACAGGGTTAGCAATCAGCCCCAGCATTTT
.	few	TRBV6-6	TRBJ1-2	CASSQGGNYGYTF	TGTGCCAGCAGTCAAGGGGGGAACTATGGCTACACCTTC
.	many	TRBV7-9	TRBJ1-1	CASSLGLRGSEAFF	TGTGCCAGCAGCTTAGGATTGCGGGGGTCTGAAGCTTTCTTT
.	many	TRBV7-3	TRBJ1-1	CASSLLGNTEAFF	TGTGCCAGCAGCCTGCTAGGGAACACTGAAGCTTTCTTT
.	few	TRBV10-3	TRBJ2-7	CAISEGQYEQYF	TGTGCCATCAGTGAGGGGCAGTACGAGCAGTACTTC
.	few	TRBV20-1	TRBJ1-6	CSAGSYNSPLHF	TGCAGTGCAGGCTCCTATAATTCACCCCTCCACTTT